The rows below give T cell receptor beta chains drawn from one sample of a study of vaccination and CD4 T cells after COVID-19. Antigens of these TCRs are unknown. TCRdb recomputed calls from the PCR reads with MiXCR, one row per CDR3 protein. This table holds 20,000 to 25,000 distinct CDR3 sequences, around 35% found once. Specimen: CD4+ T cells from blood, cultured in vitro, collected before SARS-CoV-2 vaccination. The receptors were sampled from a human donor who had recovered from COVID-19. Each CDR3 is given without its conserved first and last residue. Each record gives: D gene, V gene, CDR3 protein. D genes are given only for firm matches.

>TRBD1|TRBV20-1
SARDRTESDRGQPQH
>.|TRBV6-5
ASSYVPDINSPLH
>.|TRBV20-1
SARTKGEAF
>TRBD2|TRBV24-1
ATSLAGGDEQY
>.|TRBV28
ASTPPAVRAHNSPLH
>.|TRBV6-2/TRBV6-3
ASRGGGKTQY
>.|TRBV20-1
SAMEFGYEQY
>.|TRBV7-2
ASSAAFGGGNQPQH
>.|TRBV9
ASSGGDRPAETQY
>TRBD1|TRBV24-1
ATSDPAAGGHNEQF
>.|TRBV19
ASSIEGQPYGYT
>TRBD2|TRBV27
ASRRGLAGGLDTQY
>TRBD1|TRBV20-1
SARWTGKETQY
>.|TRBV19
ASSIGLPQHNEQF
>TRBD2|TRBV6-5
ASSYSPSGRASYEQY
>.|TRBV20-1
SAADPSSGNTIY
>.|TRBV19
ASRQAGTLENTEAF
>.|TRBV6-1
ATWDLQGNTGELF
>.|TRBV7-2
ASRKAAYTGELF
>.|TRBV20-1
SAKQLAKNIQY
>.|TRBV7-3
ASSPSQSTDTQY
>.|TRBV27
ASRSLRGLNNEQF
>TRBD1|TRBV6-1
ASSGQANLGGYT
>TRBD2|TRBV12-3/TRBV12-4
ASSPRTSGRATGELF
>.|TRBV15
TTSRASGLFLGGEQY
>.|TRBV19
ASSIGGVIANYGYT
>.|TRBV12-3/TRBV12-4
ASSLGGNYGYT
>.|TRBV6-1
ASSEAWGRGGAF